The clone carrying this T cell receptor (beta chain) has a single count. The antigen is undetermined. PCR amplification relied on 60 Vbeta primers (plus 13 Jbeta primers). Sequencing used immunoSEQ multiplex PCR; TCRdb keeps in-frame clones, though not all of them. The sample lists approximately 180,000 clones, around four fifths occurring once. This entry comes from a study of cytomegalovirus exposure and HLA in healthy donors. Study-wide results and caveats: Later genetic work tied a missense DCLRE1C variant to beta-chain V and J trimming.

CDR1 and CDR2 from the germline V gene are SNHLY and FYNNEI. J lost 4 bases, V lost 5 bases, and 7 bases had no gene match. The CDR3 spans 15 residues. Material for sequencing was PBMCs. This clonotype was sampled from a woman between 45 and 65 years old in good health and CMV-seropositive. The rearrangement joins TRBV2 to TRBJ2-2; 7 bases fit TRBD1. CDR3 amino acids: CASSLTGSGTGELFF. CDR3 nucleotide sequence: TGTGCCAGCAGTTTGACAGGGTCCGGCACCGGGGAGCTGTTTTTT.